The clone carrying this T cell receptor (beta chain) was counted ten times or more. No antigen is known for it. The source of the sample is a study of regulatory T cells in long-lasting Graves disease. Time point: newly diagnosed GD, antithyroid drugs for less than 3 months. PBMC RNA served as the TCR library source. Whole-study findings and limits: With persistent disease, TRBV28, TRBJ1-2 and TRBJ2-5 were the favored segments.

Sequencing libraries for TCR beta were prepared with iRepertoire HTBI primers and Arm-PCR of CDR3 regions. One entry per CDR3 protein results from TCRdb running MiXCR on the multiplex PCR reads. Among hundreds of thousands of distinct CDR3 sequences listed, 15% to 20% were seen once. This CDR3 spans 15 amino acids. Trimming removed 8 bases from V and 4 bases from J, with 17 bases in between. The germline gives CDR1 MDHEN, CDR2 SYDVKM. The sample was also reused in another study, on T cells in Graves' hyperthyroidism and ophthalmopathy.

The chain is built from TRBV28 and TRBJ1-4; the D is unclear. The receptor was isolated from a woman in her thirties with Graves disease. This specimen was peripheral blood mononuclear cells (PBMCs), taken at new diagnosis, from a patient treated with antithyroid drugs. The CDR3 loop is CASASSQANNEKLFF. In DNA, the CDR3 is TGTGCCAGCGCATCCAGTCAGGCCAATAATGAAAAACTGTTTTTT.